This T cell receptor beta chain came from a study of cytomegalovirus exposure and HLA in healthy donors. Study information: In an early release, HLA-typed donors contributed approximately 82 million unique TCR sequences.

This clone was seen only a few times. No antigen is known for it. With 60 Vbeta and 13 Jbeta primers, the PCR was carried out. Profiled with immunoSEQ multiplex PCR; TCRdb holds only in-frame clones, not every one. Of fewer than 150,000 clones listed, 70% to 85% were seen once; the top ten hold around 2.7%. These donors, healthy bone marrow donors, were studied. Study results and caveats: TCR beta chains numbering more than 150 were designated cytomegalovirus-associated. Further analysis, carried out later, found HLA-associated TCR beta chains more clonally expanded than equally common other chains.

The CDR3 has 15 amino acids. With 5 bases clipped from V and 3 bases from J, the junction kept 6 bases outside the gene matches. CDR1 is SGHAT, CDR2 FQNNGV, per germline. This chain joins TRBV11-2 and TRBJ1-3; TRBD1 matches at 8 bases. The sequence was collected from a young woman in good health and CMV-seronegative. The sample consisted of PBMCs. The CDR3 protein is CASSQLGTGGNTIYF. The CDR3 nucleotides are TGTGCCAGCAGCCAACTGGGGACAGGTGGAAACACCATATATTTT.